This T cell receptor beta chain stems from a study of CD8 T cells in Susac syndrome (dated by TCRdb to between 2018 and 2021). Context from the whole study: The study used repertoire sequencing to test whether antigen drove CD8+ T cell activation and differentiation in Susac syndrome.

The CDR3 covers 14 residues, taking in both the cysteine and the phenylalanine. CDR3 DNA is the only sequence kept; it has 42 bases, read in frame from the first base. The germline V gene (reference sequence) yields GTSNPN for CDR1 and SVGIG for CDR2. Unmatched junction bases come to 8, with V trimmed by 2 bases and J by 6 bases. RNA was extracted using the RNeasy kit, and roughly 0.5 to 1 microgram was reverse transcribed with random hexamers. The immunoSEQ multiplex PCR assay, covering 54 Vbeta and 13 Jbeta segments, was used to amplify TCR beta CDR3 regions. PCR amplification bias was corrected by using a synthetic template baseline for primer optimization and computational correction. The published analysis was carried out like this. Reads were assigned to V, D and J genes according to IMGT and analyzed in immunoSEQ Analyzer, with only productive sequences retained. To calculate clonality, Shannon entropy was normalized by log2 of the number of productive unique sequences and then subtracted from one. For each patient and control, public and private clones were evaluated among the 100 most prevalent clones. Clones were defined as Susac-specific if absent from the healthy and MS cohorts, from around 1,000 published viral clones and from other ImmuneACCESS disease sequences. In TCRdb, the public reads were trimmed at Q25 with fastp and aligned with MiXCR, with productive beta chains retained. Rows are unified per CDR3 protein, each entry keeping the most common DNA and genes. TCRdb, rather than the study authors, made the V and J calls. For this sample there are roughly 200,000 distinct CDR3 sequences; around 95% appear just once. Of the sample, 0.093% falls within the top ten clones.

Points the paper makes about the study in general: The TCR sequencing and HLA analysis was acknowledged to have included a relatively small number of individuals.

A word on this clonotype: Its antigen target is currently unknown. No much larger clone exists at a distance of one base, and base qualities are not known.

High-throughput TCR beta sequencing profiled peripheral blood CD8+ and CD4+ T cells from healthy donors, Susac syndrome patients and multiple sclerosis patients. Multiple sclerosis controls were treatment-naive patients with stable or active relapsing-remitting disease fulfilling revised McDonald criteria. Bulk CD8+ and CD4+ T cells were purified magnetically by negative isolation, whereas CD8+ TEMRA cells were enriched by FACS. Blood was collected in EDTA tubes and processed within 24 hours, with PBMCs isolated through density gradient centrifugation. PBMCs intended for TCR sequencing were frozen in liquid nitrogen and were later thawed in a 37 degrees C water bath. The sorted or isolated CD4+, CD8+ and CD8+ TEMRA cells had a purity of 90% or higher.

The chain employs TRBV30 and TRBJ1-1, and TRBD1 aligns with 8 junction nucleotides. This TCR came from a human donor with multiple sclerosis. Material for sequencing was CD4+ T cells from PBMCs. The base sequence is TGTGCCTGGAGTTACCTGGACAGGGAGGCTGAAGCTTTCTTT. Translated, it gives CAWSYLDREAEAFF.